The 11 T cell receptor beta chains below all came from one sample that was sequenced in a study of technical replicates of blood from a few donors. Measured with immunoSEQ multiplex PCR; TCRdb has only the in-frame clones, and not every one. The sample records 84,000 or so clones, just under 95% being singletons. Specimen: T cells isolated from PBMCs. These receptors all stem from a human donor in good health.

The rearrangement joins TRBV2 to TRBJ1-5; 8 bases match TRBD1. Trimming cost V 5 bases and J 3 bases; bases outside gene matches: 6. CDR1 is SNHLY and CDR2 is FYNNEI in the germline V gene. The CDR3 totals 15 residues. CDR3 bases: TGTGCCAGCAGTCTAAGGACAGGGCCCAATCAGCCCCAGCATTTT. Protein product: CASSLRTGPNQPQHF.

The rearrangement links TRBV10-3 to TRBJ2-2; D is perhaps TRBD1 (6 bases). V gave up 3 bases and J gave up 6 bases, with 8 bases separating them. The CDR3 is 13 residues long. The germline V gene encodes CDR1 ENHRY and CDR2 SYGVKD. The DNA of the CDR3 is TGTGCCATCAGTGAAGGGGGATCCGGGGAGCTGTTTTTT. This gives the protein CAISEGGSGELFF.

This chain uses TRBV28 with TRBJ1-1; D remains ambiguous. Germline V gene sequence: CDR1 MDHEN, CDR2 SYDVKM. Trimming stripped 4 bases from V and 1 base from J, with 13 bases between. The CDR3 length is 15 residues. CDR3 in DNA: TGTGCCAGCAGTTCCCCCGGAGGAGGGAACACTGAAGCTTTCTTT. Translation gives CASSSPGGGNTEAFF.

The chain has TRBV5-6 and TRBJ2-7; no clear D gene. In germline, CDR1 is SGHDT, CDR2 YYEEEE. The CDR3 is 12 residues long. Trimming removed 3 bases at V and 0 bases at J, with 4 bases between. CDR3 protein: CASSSFSYEQYF. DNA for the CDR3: TGTGCCAGCAGCTCTTTCTCCTACGAGCAGTACTTC.

The CDR3 loop reads CASSTTPGLEEQFF. The DNA of the CDR3 is TGTGCCAGCAGCACAACCCCAGGGTTGGAGGAGCAGTTCTTC. The V and J genes are TRBV13 and TRBJ2-1, with a possible D match to TRBD1 (5 bases). The CDR3 length is 14 residues. The germline V and J ends were trimmed by 5 bases and 10 bases, with 18 bases remaining between them. CDR1 and CDR2 from the germline V gene are PRHDT and FYEKMQ (reference sequence).

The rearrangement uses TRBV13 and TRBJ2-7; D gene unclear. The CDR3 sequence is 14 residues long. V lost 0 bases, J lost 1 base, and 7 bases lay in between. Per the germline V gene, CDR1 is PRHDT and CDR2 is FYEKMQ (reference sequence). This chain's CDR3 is CASSLGQISYEQYF. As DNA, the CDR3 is TGTGCCAGCAGCTTAGGACAGATTTCCTACGAGCAGTACTTC. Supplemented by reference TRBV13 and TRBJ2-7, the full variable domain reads AAGVIQSPRHLIKEKRETATLKCYPIPRHDTVYWYQQGPGQDPQFLISFYEKMQSDKGSIPDRFSAQQFSDYHSELNMSSLELGDSALYFCASSLGQISYEQYFGPGTRLTVT.

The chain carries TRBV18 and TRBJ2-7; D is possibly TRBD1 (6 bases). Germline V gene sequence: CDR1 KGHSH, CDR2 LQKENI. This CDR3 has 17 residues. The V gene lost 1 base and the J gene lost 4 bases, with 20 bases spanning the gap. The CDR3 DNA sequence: TGTGCCAGCTCACCACGCCTACAGGGACGAGAGACTTACGAGCAGTACTTC. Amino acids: CASSPRLQGRETYEQYF.

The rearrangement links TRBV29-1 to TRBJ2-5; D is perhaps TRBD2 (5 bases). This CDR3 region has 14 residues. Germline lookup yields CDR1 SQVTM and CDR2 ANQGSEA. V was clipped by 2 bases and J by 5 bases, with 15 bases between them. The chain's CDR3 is CSVEPGAGGETQYF. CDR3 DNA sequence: TGCAGCGTTGAACCCGGTGCGGGCGGGGAGACCCAGTACTTC.

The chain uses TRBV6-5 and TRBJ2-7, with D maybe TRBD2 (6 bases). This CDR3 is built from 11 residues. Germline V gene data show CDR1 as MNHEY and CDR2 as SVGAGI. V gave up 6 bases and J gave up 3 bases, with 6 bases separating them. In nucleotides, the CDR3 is TGTGCCAGCAGGGGGGGCTACGAGCAGTACTTC. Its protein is CASRGGYEQYF.

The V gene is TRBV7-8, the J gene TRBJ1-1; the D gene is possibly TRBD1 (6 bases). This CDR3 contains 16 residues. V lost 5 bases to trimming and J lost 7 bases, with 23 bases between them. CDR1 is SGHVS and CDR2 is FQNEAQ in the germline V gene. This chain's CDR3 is CASSPGGDTSPNEAFF. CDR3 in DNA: TGTGCCAGCAGCCCCGGGGGGGACACGTCACCCAATGAAGCTTTCTTT.

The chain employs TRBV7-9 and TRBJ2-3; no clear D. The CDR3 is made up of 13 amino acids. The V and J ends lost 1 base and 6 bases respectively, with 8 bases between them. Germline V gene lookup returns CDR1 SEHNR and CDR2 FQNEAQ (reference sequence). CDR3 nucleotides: TGTGCCAGCAGCTTAGACCACCGGGATACGCAGTATTTT. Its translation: CASSLDHRDTQYF.